The following is a T cell receptor (beta chain) sequence with its context. Relative to the germline gene, one junction end is altered; a read error may explain this. The assay was immunoSEQ multiplex PCR, and TCRdb's table has in-frame clones only and misses some. The table records about 360,000 clones, approximately 91% of them present only once. CDR1 and CDR2 from the germline V gene are LGHDT and YNNKEL (reference sequence). The CDR3 spans 11 residues. This sample was included in a study of blood T cell repertoires in COVID-19. V is TRBV3-1 (or the pseudogene TRBV3-2) and J is TRBJ1-1, with D perhaps TRBD1 (5 bases). The TCR was taken from a woman aged 40 to 50 with acute COVID-19. The sequenced sample consisted of PBMCs or T cells enriched from blood (not recorded which). In DNA form, the CDR3 reads TGTGCCAGCAGCCAAGAACTGTGGACATCGTTT. This sequence encodes CASSQELWTSF.